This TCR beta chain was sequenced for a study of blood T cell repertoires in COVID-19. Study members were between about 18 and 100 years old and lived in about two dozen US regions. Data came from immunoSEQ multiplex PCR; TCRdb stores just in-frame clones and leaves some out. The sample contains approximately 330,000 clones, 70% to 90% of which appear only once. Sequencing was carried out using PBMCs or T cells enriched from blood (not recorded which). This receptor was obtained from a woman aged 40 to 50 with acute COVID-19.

CDR3 in amino acids: CASSPMKRTGSSGANVLTF. CDR3 sequence (DNA): TGTGCCAGCAGCCCGATGAAGCGGACAGGGTCCTCTGGGGCCAACGTCCTGACTTTC. The V and J genes are TRBV7-3 and TRBJ2-6; 8 bases agree with TRBD1. The CDR3 has 19 amino acids. Germline lookup yields CDR1 SGHTA and CDR2 FQGTGA. J gave up 0 bases and V 5 bases, and 12 bases lay outside the gene matches. Supplemented by reference TRBV7-3 and TRBJ2-6, the full variable domain reads GAGVSQTPSNKVTEKGKYVELRCDPISGHTALYWYRQSLGQGPEFLIYFQGTGAADDSGLPNDRFFAVRPEGSVSTLKIQRTERGDSAVYLCASSPMKRTGSSGANVLTFGAGSRLTVL.